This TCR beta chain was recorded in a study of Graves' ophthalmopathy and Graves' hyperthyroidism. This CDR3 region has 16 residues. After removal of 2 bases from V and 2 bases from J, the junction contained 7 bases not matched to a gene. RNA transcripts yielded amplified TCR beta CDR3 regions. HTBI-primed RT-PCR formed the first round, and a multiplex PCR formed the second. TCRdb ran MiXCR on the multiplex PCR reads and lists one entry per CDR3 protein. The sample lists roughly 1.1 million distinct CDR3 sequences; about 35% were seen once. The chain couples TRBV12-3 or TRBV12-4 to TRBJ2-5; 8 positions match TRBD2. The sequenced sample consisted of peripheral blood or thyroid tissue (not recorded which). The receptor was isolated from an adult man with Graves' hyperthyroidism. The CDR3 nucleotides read TGTGCCAGCAGTTTACGGGGGGGATGGTCGCAAGAGACCCAGTACTTC. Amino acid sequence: CASSLRGGWSQETQYF.